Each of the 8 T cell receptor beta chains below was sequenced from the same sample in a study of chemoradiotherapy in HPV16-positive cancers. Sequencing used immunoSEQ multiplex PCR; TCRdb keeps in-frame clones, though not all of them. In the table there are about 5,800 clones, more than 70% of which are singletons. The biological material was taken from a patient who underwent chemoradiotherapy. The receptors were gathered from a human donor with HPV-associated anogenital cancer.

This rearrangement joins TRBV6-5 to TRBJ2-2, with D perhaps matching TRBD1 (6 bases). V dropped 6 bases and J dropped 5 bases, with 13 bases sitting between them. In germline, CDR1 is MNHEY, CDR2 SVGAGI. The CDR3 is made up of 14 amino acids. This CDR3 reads CASSRDKWTGELFF. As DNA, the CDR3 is TGTGCCAGCAGCCGGGACAAGTGGACCGGGGAGCTGTTTTTT.

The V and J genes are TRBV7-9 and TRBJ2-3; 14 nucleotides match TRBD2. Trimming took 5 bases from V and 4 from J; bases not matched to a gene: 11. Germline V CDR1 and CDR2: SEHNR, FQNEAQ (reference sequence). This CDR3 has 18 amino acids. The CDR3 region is CASSTRPTSGGASDTQYF. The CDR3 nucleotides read TGTGCCAGCAGCACTAGACCGACTAGCGGGGGGGCCTCAGATACGCAGTATTTT.

CDR3 in DNA: TGTGCCAGCAGCTCCGTATTCTCTGGGGCCAACGTCCTGACTTTC. It codes for CASSSVFSGANVLTF. The chain carries TRBV11-3 and TRBJ2-6; D gene ambiguous. V was cut by 4 bases and J by 0 bases, with 7 bases left in between. The germline CDR1 and CDR2 sequences are SGHNT and YENEEA. This CDR3 is built from 15 residues.

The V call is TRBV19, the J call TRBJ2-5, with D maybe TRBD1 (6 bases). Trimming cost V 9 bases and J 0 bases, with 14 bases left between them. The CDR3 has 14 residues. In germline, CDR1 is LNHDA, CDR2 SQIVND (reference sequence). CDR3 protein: CASRHRDNQETQYF. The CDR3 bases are TGTGCCAGCCGCCACCGGGACAACCAAGAGACCCAGTACTTC. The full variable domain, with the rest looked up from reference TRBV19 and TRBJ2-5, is DGGITQSPKYLFRKEGQNVTLSCEQNLNHDAMYWYRQDPGQGLRLIYYSQIVNDFQKGDIAEGYSVSREKKESFPLTVTSAQKNPTAFYLCASRHRDNQETQYFGPGTRLLVL.

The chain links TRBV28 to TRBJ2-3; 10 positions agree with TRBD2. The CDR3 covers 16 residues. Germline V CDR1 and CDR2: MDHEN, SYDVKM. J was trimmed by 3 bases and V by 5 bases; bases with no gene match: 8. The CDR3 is CASSVPGLALTDTQYF. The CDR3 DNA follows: TGTGCCAGCAGTGTTCCGGGACTAGCGTTAACAGATACGCAGTATTTT.

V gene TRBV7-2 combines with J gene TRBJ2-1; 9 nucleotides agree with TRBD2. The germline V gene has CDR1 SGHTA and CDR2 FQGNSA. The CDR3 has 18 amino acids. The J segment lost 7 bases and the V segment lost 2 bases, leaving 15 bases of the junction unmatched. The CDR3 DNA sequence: TGTGCCAGCAGCTTACGGGGCGGCAGCGGGGGGCGGTTAAATGAGCAGTTCTTC. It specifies CASSLRGGSGGRLNEQFF.

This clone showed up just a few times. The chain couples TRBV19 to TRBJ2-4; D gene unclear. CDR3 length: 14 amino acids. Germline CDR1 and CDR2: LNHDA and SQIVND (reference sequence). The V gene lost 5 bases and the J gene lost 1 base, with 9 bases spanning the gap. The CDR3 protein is CASSPKAAKNIQYF. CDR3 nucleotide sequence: TGTGCCAGTAGTCCTAAGGCCGCCAAAAACATTCAGTACTTC.

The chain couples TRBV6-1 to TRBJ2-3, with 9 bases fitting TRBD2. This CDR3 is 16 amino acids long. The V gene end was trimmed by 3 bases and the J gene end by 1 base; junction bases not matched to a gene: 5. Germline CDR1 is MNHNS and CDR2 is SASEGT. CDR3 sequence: CASSDVSSGGTDTQYF. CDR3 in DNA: TGTGCCAGCAGTGACGTCTCTAGCGGGGGCACAGATACGCAGTATTTT.